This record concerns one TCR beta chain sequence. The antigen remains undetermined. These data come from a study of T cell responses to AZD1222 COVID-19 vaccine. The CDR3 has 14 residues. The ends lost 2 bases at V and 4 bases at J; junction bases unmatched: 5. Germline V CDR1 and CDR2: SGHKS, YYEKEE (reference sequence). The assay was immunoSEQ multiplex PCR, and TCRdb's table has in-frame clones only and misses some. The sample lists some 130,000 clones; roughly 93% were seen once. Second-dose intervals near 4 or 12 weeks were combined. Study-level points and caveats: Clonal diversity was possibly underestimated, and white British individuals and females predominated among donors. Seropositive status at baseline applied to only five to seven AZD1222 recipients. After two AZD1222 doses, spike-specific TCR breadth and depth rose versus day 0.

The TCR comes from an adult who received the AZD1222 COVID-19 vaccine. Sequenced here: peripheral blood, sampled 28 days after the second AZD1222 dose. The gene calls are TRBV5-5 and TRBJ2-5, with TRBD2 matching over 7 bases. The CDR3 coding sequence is TGTGCCAGCAGCTTCGGGGGGAGAGGAGAGACCCAGTACTTC. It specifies CASSFGGRGETQYF. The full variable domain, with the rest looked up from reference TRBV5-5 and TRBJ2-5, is DAGVTQSPTHLIKTRGQQVTLRCSPISGHKSVSWYQQVLGQGPQFIFQYYEKEERGRGNFPDRFSARQFPNYSSELNVNALLLGDSALYLCASSFGGRGETQYFGPGTRLLVL.